This T cell receptor (beta chain) originates from a study of blood T cell repertoires in COVID-19. The germline V and J ends were trimmed by 5 bases and 5 bases, with 15 bases remaining between them. The V gene's germline CDR1 is LGHDT and CDR2 YNNKEL (reference sequence). The CDR3 length is 14 residues. Repertoires were generated with immunoSEQ multiplex PCR, while TCRdb's copy carries only in-frame clones and drops some. The sample contains over 250,000 clones, more than 70% of which appear only once. Participants, about 18 to 89 years old, spanned about two dozen US areas. The receptor's source is a woman aged 25 to 45 who had recovered from COVID-19. The genes are TRBV3-1 (or the pseudogene TRBV3-2) and TRBJ2-5; perhaps TRBD2 as D (6 bases). The sequenced sample was PBMCs or T cells enriched from blood (not recorded which). The CDR3 loop reads CASSEGGEGETQYF. CDR3 nucleotide sequence: TGTGCCAGCAGCGAGGGCGGGGAAGGGGAGACCCAGTACTTC.